This TCR beta chain is from a study of blood T cell repertoires in COVID-19. Across the study: From the United States, Italy and Spain came samples of acute and convalescent COVID-19. The analysed material was cDNA or gDNA that came from T cells, B-cell-depleted T cells, or PBMCs.

There are a few counts of this clone. Germline loops: CDR1 SGHRS, CDR2 YFSETQ. CDR3 length equals 15 residues. The V end lost 4 bases, the J end lost 5 bases, and 16 bases lay between the germline ends. Authors' analysis steps: Estimation of nucleated cell counts relied on the amplification of reference gene primers. Assay used: immunoSEQ multiplex PCR; TCRdb lists only in-frame clones, some missing. Clone size and the V and J calls come from that table; the DNA yielded D and trimming. The data hold roughly 170,000 clones, with 74% observed a single time. The source is a woman aged 80 or older with acute or convalescent COVID-19. The source material was peripheral blood. The chain uses TRBV5-1 and TRBJ2-1, with D possibly TRBD1 on 5 matching bases. The CDR3 sequence: CASSHQGTENNEQFF. In DNA form, the CDR3 reads TGCGCCAGCAGCCACCAGGGCACGGAGAACAATGAGCAGTTCTTC.